This T cell receptor beta chain was identified in a study of cytomegalovirus exposure and HLA in healthy donors. Study-level findings and limits: In the 120 or so validation repertoires, about 94% of cluster scores exceeded 0, per a later analysis.

The CDR3 is 17 amino acids. The ends were cut back, 2 bases at V and 2 bases at J, with 17 bases in the middle. The germline V gene has CDR1 SGHRS and CDR2 YFSETQ. A word on this clone: Antigen unknown.

Repertoires were generated with immunoSEQ multiplex PCR, while TCRdb's copy carries only in-frame clones and drops some. The data contain roughly 140,000 clones, about 88% of them singletons. This sequence was found in a woman between 18 and 30 years old in good health and CMV-seropositive. What was sequenced was PBMCs. The rearrangement joins TRBV5-1 to TRBJ2-4; possible D gene TRBD2, 6 bases. The CDR3 reads CASSLTGLLGSKNIQYF. The CDR3 region has the DNA TGCGCCAGCAGCTTAACGGGACTCCTCGGATCCAAAAACATTCAGTACTTC.